The 3 T cell receptor beta chains reported below all come from one sample, sequenced in a study of shared clonotypes between healthy human individuals (TCRdb year 2020). CD8 naive samples were CD45RO-negative cells positively selected for CCR7, giving a CD45RA+CCR7+ population that excluded TemRA cells. The library came from the immunoSEQ multiplex PCR assay. TCRdb obtained this table from immuneACCESS and retained in-frame rearrangements with V and J assigned. These tables miss some clones; where compared with another copy, unresolved V genes account for less than half of the shortfall, and the remainder is unexplained. The table for this sample lists millions of clones; approximately 94% of them were counted only once. Of the sample, 1.5% to 2% falls within the top ten clones. The sequenced sample consisted of naive CD8+ T cells from PBMCs. Taken with the paper, the label for cell subset or site translates to: CD45RA+CCR7+. The origin of the receptors is a young man in good health. Some clones in this sample may be carry-over from other donors' samples.

The chain recombines TRBV4-3 with TRBJ2-3, with TRBD2 matching 9 bases. J was trimmed by 4 bases and V by 0 bases; bases with no gene match: 8. The CDR3 totals 17 residues. The germline gives CDR1 LGHNA, CDR2 YSLEER. The CDR3 region has the DNA TGCGCCAGCAGCCAAGAAGGAAGCGGGAGGCCCCCAGATACGCAGTATTTT. Translating gives CASSQEGSGRPPDTQYF.

To note about this clone: This CDR3 is also generated by other DNA sequences in the sample. The chain links TRBV5-4 to TRBJ2-7; D is ambiguous. Germline V gene data show CDR1 as SGHNT and CDR2 as YYREEE (reference sequence). Trimming shortened V by 0 bases and J by 1 base, and 8 bases separated the two germline ends. The length of the CDR3 is 14 residues. The CDR3, as DNA: TGTGCCAGCAGCTTGGAAGGCAGGTCCTACGAGCAGTACTTC. It yields the protein CASSLEGRSYEQYF.

This clone was observed once. The chain carries TRBV7-9 and TRBJ2-1, with D maybe TRBD2 (5 bases). CDR3 length equals 17 residues. Germline V gene data show CDR1 as SEHNR and CDR2 as FQNEAQ (reference sequence). Trimming shortened V by 0 bases and J by 5 bases, and 17 bases separated the two germline ends. The CDR3 region has the DNA TGTGCCAGCAGCTTAGCCCCTCACGGACTCCCCGACAATGAGCAGTTCTTC. This codes for CASSLAPHGLPDNEQFF.